The 12 T cell receptor beta chains listed next were all sequenced from one sample in a study of T-cell reconstitution after alpha-beta-depleted transplantation in children. Unique molecular identifiers featured in how the TCRbeta library was prepared. TCRdb recomputed calls from the PCR reads with MiXCR, one row per CDR3 protein. The data contain under 140,000 distinct CDR3 sequences, over 9% of them singletons. The sequences come from PBMCs from the stem cell graft donor, collected from the stem cell graft. The receptors come from a human donor who donated a stem cell graft to a child with acute lymphoblastic leukemia.

This clonotype was seen ten or more times. V and J are TRBV12-3 or TRBV12-4 and TRBJ1-4; D might be TRBD1 (5 bases). The CDR3 contains 14 residues. The V end was cut by 5 bases, the J end by 6 bases, with 13 bases between. The chain's CDR3 is CASSPRDGDEKLFF. For the CDR3, the DNA is TGTGCCAGCAGTCCCCGGGACGGTGATGAAAAACTGTTTTTT.

There are many counts of this clonotype. The chain couples TRBV11-1 to TRBJ2-7, with D perhaps given as TRBD1 or TRBD2 (5 bases each). V was clipped by 0 bases and J by 3 bases, with 21 bases between them. The germline V gene encodes CDR1 SGHAT and CDR2 FQDESV (reference sequence). There are 18 residues in the CDR3. CDR3 sequence reads: CASSLAPGLEGPFYEQYF. The DNA of the CDR3 is TGTGCCAGCAGCTTAGCCCCGGGCCTAGAGGGGCCTTTCTACGAGCAGTACTTC.

This clonotype was recorded at least ten times. This sequence joins TRBV5-1 and TRBJ2-1, with 8 bases fitting TRBD2. V shed 1 base, J shed 5 bases, and the junction held 5 bases outside the gene matches. This CDR3 comprises 15 residues. Germline loops: CDR1 SGHRS, CDR2 YFSETQ. CDR3 sequence reads: CASSLSSGSNNEQFF. CDR3 nucleotide sequence: TGCGCCAGCAGCTTGTCTAGCGGGTCCAACAATGAGCAGTTCTTC.

This clonotype was seen ten or more times. The chain recombines TRBV7-8 with TRBJ2-5; D is undetermined. Germline V CDR1 and CDR2: SGHVS, FQNEAQ. V was cut by 4 bases and J by 5 bases, with 8 bases left in between. This CDR3 is 12 amino acids long. CDR3 bases: TGTGCCAGCAGCTCCCCAGCGGAGACCCAGTACTTC. Its translation: CASSSPAETQYF.

This clonotype was observed many times. This chain connects TRBV29-1 to TRBJ2-7; a possible D gene is TRBD2 (5 bases). Germline assignment: CDR1 SQVTM and CDR2 ANQGSEA. V was shortened by 2 bases and J by 3 bases, with 11 bases between the two germline ends. The CDR3 totals 13 residues. The chain's CDR3 is CSVESGANYEQYF. CDR3 DNA sequence: TGCAGCGTTGAAAGCGGTGCTAACTACGAGCAGTACTTC.

This clonotype was counted at least ten times. V usage is TRBV12-3 or TRBV12-4 and J usage is TRBJ2-1; 7 bases align to TRBD2. The junction had 8 bases not matched to a gene; V was cut back by 5 bases and J by 4 bases. The CDR3 consists of 15 residues. The CDR3 nucleotides are TGTGCCAGCAGTCTCTGGGGGGGAGGGTACAATGAGCAGTTCTTC. This gives the protein CASSLWGGGYNEQFF.

This clonotype was seen repeatedly, ten times or more. The rearrangement joins TRBV20-1 to TRBJ2-2, with 10 bases matching TRBD1. This CDR3 has 19 amino acids. The junction had 19 bases not matched to a gene; V was cut back by 1 base and J by 8 bases. Germline V CDR1 and CDR2: DFQATT, SNEGSKA (reference sequence). In DNA form, the CDR3 reads TGCAGTGCTAGAGCCGTGGCGGGTCCCGGGACAGGGGTTCGGGGGGAGCTGTTTTTT. Amino acids: CSARAVAGPGTGVRGELFF.

In its sample, this clonotype was seen many times. The V call is TRBV4-1, the J call TRBJ1-3; D remains ambiguous. This CDR3 has 17 amino acids. Germline-derived CDR1 and CDR2 are MGHRA and YSYEKL. Trimming shortened V by 4 bases and J by 2 bases, and 18 bases separated the two germline ends. CDR3 region: CASSLPIDGEAGNTIYF. Here the CDR3 DNA reads TGCGCCAGCAGCCTTCCCATAGATGGGGAGGCTGGAAACACCATATATTTT.

This clonotype was detected ten times or more. The chain carries TRBV12-3 or TRBV12-4 and TRBJ2-7, with D perhaps matching TRBD1 (6 bases). CDR3 size: 15 residues. The germline V and J ends were trimmed by 3 bases and 1 base, with 13 bases remaining between them. CDR3 bases: TGTGCCAGCAGTTTCTACAGGGATGGGTCCTACGAGCAGTACTTC. Its protein is CASSFYRDGSYEQYF.

A word on this clonotype: This clone may be a read error of a much larger clone one base away. The V call is TRBV11-1, the J call TRBJ1-1; TRBD1 might be the D (5 bases). Germline V lookup: CDR1 SGHAT, CDR2 FQDESV (reference sequence). This CDR3 comprises 18 residues. The CDR3 region has the DNA TGTGCCAGCAGCTTAATTGAGGGGATTGCGTTAGGAAACACTGAAGATTTCTTT. Its protein product is CASSLIEGIALGNTEDFF. Variable domain in full (rest from reference TRBV11-1 and TRBJ1-1): EAEVAQSPRYKITEKSQAVAFWCDPISGHATLYWYRQILGQGPELLVQFQDESVVDDSQLPKDRFSAERLKGVDSTLKIQPAELGDSAMYLCASSLIEGIALGNTEDFFGQGTRLTVV.

This clonotype was observed many times. The chain employs TRBV4-2 and TRBJ2-1; 9 bases are a match to TRBD2. With V trimmed by 4 bases and J by 5 bases, 9 bases remained unmatched. From germline, CDR1 is LGHNA and CDR2 YNFKEQ. The CDR3 consists of 16 residues. DNA for the CDR3: TGTGCCAGCAGCCCTAGTAGCGGGAGAAGGGACAATGAGCAGTTCTTC. Protein: CASSPSSGRRDNEQFF.

The table lists this clonotype with many counts. The chain has TRBV5-1 and TRBJ2-5; perhaps TRBD2 as D (5 bases). Germline V gene data show CDR1 as SGHRS and CDR2 as YFSETQ. The CDR3 length is 15 residues. V was pared by 6 bases and J by 1 base, with 16 bases between. The CDR3 loop is CASNQGSGAQETQYF. The CDR3 DNA reads as TGCGCCAGCAACCAAGGAAGCGGAGCCCAAGAGACCCAGTACTTC.